This T cell receptor (beta chain) comes out of a study of cytomegalovirus exposure and HLA in healthy donors. Study-wide background: Unique TCRs numbering approximately 81 million, obtained from HLA-typed donors, made up an early data release.

The PCR used 60 Vbeta and 13 Jbeta primers. Sequenced by immunoSEQ multiplex PCR; TCRdb stores in-frame clones only, minus some. The sample lists 100,000 to 150,000 clones, over 15% occurring once. The study, taken as a whole, reports: Fewer N-insertions than the roughly 700-donor mean were reportedly shown by an Asian-associated ancestry cluster in a later analysis. With high specificity and sensitivity, the classifier reportedly diagnosed cytomegalovirus status.

The CDR3 totals 13 residues. With 1 base removed from V and 1 base from J, the gap between germline ends came to 4 bases. Germline assignment: CDR1 SGHRS and CDR2 YFSETQ. As to this clone: Its target is not known. Other nucleotide sequences from this sample produce the same CDR3.

The chain is built from TRBV5-1 and TRBJ2-3; D not certain. The sequence came from a female donor in good health and CMV-seropositive. Input material: PBMCs. The CDR3 region is CASSLPGTDTQYF. CDR3 coding DNA: TGCGCCAGCAGCTTGCCGGGCACAGATACGCAGTATTTT.